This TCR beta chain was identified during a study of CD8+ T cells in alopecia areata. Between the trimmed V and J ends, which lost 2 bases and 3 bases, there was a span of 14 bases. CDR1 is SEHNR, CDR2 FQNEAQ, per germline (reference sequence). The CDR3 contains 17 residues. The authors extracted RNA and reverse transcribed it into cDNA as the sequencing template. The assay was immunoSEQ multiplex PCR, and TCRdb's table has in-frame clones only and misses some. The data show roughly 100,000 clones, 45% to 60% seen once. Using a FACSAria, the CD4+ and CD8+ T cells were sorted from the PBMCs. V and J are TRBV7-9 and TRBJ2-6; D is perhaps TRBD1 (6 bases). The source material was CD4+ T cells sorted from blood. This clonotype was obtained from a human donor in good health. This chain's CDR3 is CASSLSGGSNGANVLTF. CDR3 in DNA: TGTGCCAGCAGCTTATCTGGGGGCTCGAATGGGGCCAACGTCCTGACTTTC.